This T cell receptor (beta chain) was recovered during a study of T cell responses to AZD1222 COVID-19 vaccine. This clone was observed a few times. The repertoire was sequenced with immunoSEQ multiplex PCR; TCRdb's copy has only in-frame clones and lacks some. The sample has 90,000 to 150,000 clones, approximately 90% seen once. The CDR3 spans 17 residues. Germline V lookup: CDR1 SGHVS, CDR2 FQNEAQ. V was trimmed by 8 bases and J by 4 bases, leaving 27 bases between them. Sample: peripheral blood, taken on day 0 of AZD1222 vaccination. This clonotype was sampled from an adult in good health. This chain uses TRBV7-8 with TRBJ2-7, with D perhaps given as TRBD1 or TRBD2 (6 bases each). DNA of the CDR3: TGTGCCAGCGCACCGGGACTTAGGTTCGGGGGACATTACGAGCAGTACTTC. As protein: CASAPGLRFGGHYEQYF.